This T cell receptor (beta chain) was sequenced during a study of blood T cell repertoires in COVID-19. Study background: The United States, Italy and Spain were the sources of the acute and convalescent COVID-19 samples.

Seattle's enrolled individuals joined amid active infection and were then monitored longitudinally. The germline gives CDR1 LGHNA, CDR2 YNFKEQ. The CDR3 has 14 residues. V dropped 1 base and J dropped 6 bases, with 12 bases sitting between them. Profiling relied on immunoSEQ multiplex PCR, and the TCRdb table lists in-frame clones only, not all of them. The sample has roughly 200,000 clones; 82% are singletons. The TCR comes from a woman aged 55-69 years with COVID-19, enrolled during active disease. The J gene is TRBJ1-2, the V gene TRBV4-2; D not certain. The specimen was peripheral blood. CDR3 in amino acids: CASSQVLGEDGYTF. DNA of the CDR3: TGTGCCAGCAGCCAAGTCCTTGGAGAGGATGGCTACACCTTC.